These T cell receptor beta chains were read from a single sample in a study of blood T cells in healthy people across ages. TCRdb re-called the 5' RACE reads through MiXCR, storing one row per CDR3 protein. This repertoire shows 790,000 or so distinct CDR3 sequences, around half found once; its top ten account for over 15%. The sample consisted of blood. The receptor set was obtained from an older man in good health. Both conserved end residues are part of each CDR3. The D gene is left open where the match is weak. Not every row has a clone size; where given, it reads once, few, many or a size class.

j_gene | abundance | len | d_gene | v_gene | CDR3aa | CDR3nt
TRBJ2-2 | NA | 13 | NA | TRBV20-1 | CSASGFRAGELFF | TGCAGTGCTTCAGGGTTTAGGGCCGGGGAGCTGTTTTTT
TRBJ2-7 | NA | 15 | NA | TRBV4-2 | CASSQMRAVYNEQYF | TGTGCCAGCAGCCAAATGAGGGCCGTTTACAATGAGCAGTACTTC
TRBJ2-1 | few | 17 | NA | TRBV6-6 | CASRSQGFGGGYNEQFF | TGTGCCAGCAGATCACAGGGGTTCGGGGGAGGGTACAATGAGCAGTTCTTC
TRBJ2-5 | NA | 14 | NA | TRBV7-2 | CASSLNRLQETQYF | TGTGCCAGCAGCTTAAACAGGTTACAAGAGACCCAGTACTTC
TRBJ2-1 | many | 14 | NA | TRBV7-2 | CASSPRYNTNEQFF | TGTGCCAGCAGCCCTCGGTATAACACAAATGAGCAGTTCTTC
TRBJ2-4 | few | 13 | TRBD2 | TRBV5-5 | CASSLPGGDIQYF | TGTGCCAGCAGCTTGCCGGGGGGTGACATTCAGTACTTC
TRBJ2-3 | NA | 14 | NA | TRBV20-1 | CSAIPAGSTDTQYF | TGCAGTGCTATCCCCGCCGGGTCAACAGATACGCAGTATTTT
TRBJ2-3 | NA | 13 | NA | TRBV9 | CASSGLSTDTQYF | TGTGCCAGCAGCGGACTTAGCACAGATACGCAGTATTTT
TRBJ2-2 | few | 15 | TRBD1 | TRBV28 | CASSATGGFTGELFF | TGTGCCAGCAGTGCGACAGGGGGGTTCACCGGGGAGCTGTTTTTT
TRBJ2-1 | NA | 17 | TRBD1 | TRBV9 | CASSPTTDRVYYNEQFF | TGTGCCAGCAGCCCAACTACCGACAGGGTGTACTACAATGAGCAGTTCTTC
TRBJ2-1 | many | 18 | TRBD2 | TRBV4-3 | CASSQELVWTSAGGEQFF | TGCGCCAGCAGCCAAGAATTGGTGTGGACTAGCGCCGGCGGTGAGCAGTTCTTC
TRBJ2-1 | NA | 17 | TRBD2 | TRBV5-1 | CASSLLAGGSSYNEQFF | TGCGCCAGCAGCTTACTAGCGGGAGGGAGCTCCTACAATGAGCAGTTCTTC
TRBJ2-7 | NA | 19 | NA | TRBV27 | CASSLSPRGRLLAGYEQYF | TGTGCCAGCAGTTTATCCCCCAGGGGCCGACTTCTAGCAGGCTACGAGCAGTACTTC
TRBJ2-3 | NA | 14 | NA | TRBV29-1 | CSVDGPLSTDTQYF | TGCAGCGTTGATGGGCCCCTTAGCACAGATACGCAGTATTTT
TRBJ2-5 | NA | 15 | NA | TRBV6-2/TRBV6-3 | CASSPTARPQETQYF | TGTGCCAGCAGCCCAACTGCTAGACCCCAGGAGACCCAGTACTTC
TRBJ2-1 | NA | 16 | NA | TRBV20-1 | CSAQEVGGHVYNEQFF | TGCAGTGCCCAGGAAGTCGGGGGCCATGTCTACAATGAGCAGTTCTTC
TRBJ1-1 | NA | 14 | NA | TRBV25-1 | CASRQGDLWTEAFF | TGTGCCAGCAGACAAGGGGATTTATGGACTGAAGCTTTCTTT
TRBJ2-5 | NA | 14 | NA | TRBV28 | CASSVLAPQETQYF | TGTGCCAGCAGCGTGCTAGCGCCTCAAGAGACCCAGTACTTC
TRBJ2-1 | few | 16 | TRBD2 | TRBV28 | CASSDTSAPSLGEQFF | TGTGCCAGCAGCGATACTAGCGCCCCTAGCCTGGGTGAGCAGTTCTTC
TRBJ2-7 | NA | 17 | NA | TRBV5-1 | CASSPAKSGNRKTEQYF | TGCGCCAGCAGCCCGGCCAAGTCGGGGAATAGGAAAACCGAGCAGTACTTC
TRBJ2-5 | NA | 11 | NA | TRBV28 | CASGNQETQYF | TGTGCCAGCGGGAACCAAGAGACCCAGTACTTC
TRBJ2-2 | NA | 14 | NA | TRBV5-1 | CASTGGANTGELFF | TGCGCCAGCACGGGCGGGGCGAACACCGGGGAGCTGTTTTTT
TRBJ2-5 | NA | 14 | TRBD1 | TRBV20-1 | CSARTGFKQETQYF | TGCAGTGCCAGGACAGGGTTCAAACAAGAGACCCAGTACTTC
TRBJ2-1 | NA | 17 | TRBD2 | TRBV7-2 | CASSSGRMTSGHNEQFF | TGTGCCAGCAGCTCAGGGCGGATGACTAGCGGACACAATGAGCAGTTCTTC
TRBJ2-7 | NA | 15 | NA | TRBV5-6 | CASRLSPGHSYEQYF | TGTGCCAGCAGGCTCAGTCCCGGCCACTCCTACGAGCAGTACTTC
TRBJ1-1 | NA | 14 | NA | TRBV4-2 | CASSQDLANTEAFF | TGTGCCAGCAGCCAAGACTTGGCTAACACTGAAGCTTTCTTT
TRBJ2-3 | many | 12 | NA | TRBV6-1 | CASSTWEDTQYF | TGTGCCAGCAGTACATGGGAAGATACGCAGTATTTT
TRBJ2-1 | few | 16 | NA | TRBV14 | CASSHELASPYNEQFF | TGTGCCAGCAGCCACGAACTAGCCTCCCCCTACAATGAGCAGTTCTTC
TRBJ2-6 | few | 15 | NA | TRBV20-1 | CSARTQSSGANVLTF | TGCAGTGCTAGGACACAATCCTCTGGGGCCAACGTCCTGACTTTC
TRBJ2-5 | NA | 13 | TRBD1 | TRBV6-1 | CASRGQGYNEQYF | TGTGCCAGCAGGGGACAGGGTTACAATGAGCAGTACTTC
TRBJ2-1 | NA | 13 | NA | TRBV5-1 | CASSWVVADEQFF | TGCGCCAGCAGCTGGGTGGTGGCGGATGAGCAGTTCTTC
TRBJ1-5 | NA | 15 | NA | TRBV6-5 | CASSPVQGSNQPQHF | TGTGCCAGCAGTCCGGTTCAAGGGAGCAATCAGCCCCAGCATTTT
TRBJ1-2 | NA | 14 | NA | TRBV30 | CAWSPPPDYYGYTF | TGTGCCTGGAGTCCCCCACCGGATTACTATGGCTACACCTTC
TRBJ2-5 | NA | 15 | NA | TRBV2 | CASSSLRGRALWQYF | TGTGCCAGCAGTTCGTTGAGGGGCCGGGCGTTGTGGCAGTACTTC
TRBJ2-1 | NA | 16 | TRBD1 | TRBV11-1 | CASSSPFMGQWNEQFF | TGTGCCAGCAGCTCCCCGTTTATGGGACAGTGGAATGAGCAGTTCTTC
TRBJ2-7 | NA | 10 | NA | TRBV24-1 | CATSDYEQYF | TGTGCCACCAGTGATTACGAGCAGTACTTC
TRBJ2-1 | NA | 15 | NA | TRBV24-1 | CATSDWAGGANEQFF | TGTGCCACCAGTGATTGGGCAGGGGGGGCCAATGAGCAGTTCTTC
TRBJ2-7 | NA | 15 | TRBD1 | TRBV13 | CASSSYRGPSYEQYF | TGTGCCAGCAGCTCATACAGGGGCCCCTCCTACGAGCAGTACTTC
TRBJ1-2 | NA | 17 | NA | TRBV7-2 | CASSHRDGLTRGYGYTF | TGTGCCAGCAGTCATCGAGATGGGTTAACGCGCGGCTATGGCTACACCTTC
TRBJ2-5 | NA | 13 | NA | TRBV5-1 | CASSLVVSETQYF | TGCGCCAGCAGCTTGGTAGTGTCAGAGACCCAGTACTTC
TRBJ2-4 | NA | 12 | NA | TRBV12-3/TRBV12-4 | CATGEAKNIQYF | TGTGCCACGGGAGAGGCCAAAAACATTCAGTACTTC
TRBJ2-7 | NA | 15 | TRBD1 | TRBV4-3 | CASSQVRRTGYEQYF | TGCGCCAGCAGCCAGGTTCGCAGGACAGGGTACGAGCAGTACTTC
TRBJ2-2 | NA | 13 | NA | TRBV25-1 | CASSDEFTGELFF | TGTGCCAGCAGTGACGAGTTCACCGGGGAGCTGTTTTTT
TRBJ1-2 | few | 11 | NA | TRBV29-1 | CSVDYGYGYTF | TGCAGCGTTGACTACGGTTATGGCTACACCTTC
TRBJ1-2 | few | 15 | TRBD1 | TRBV28 | CASSLTGWRWYGYTF | TGTGCCAGCAGTCTGACAGGGTGGAGATGGTATGGCTACACCTTC
TRBJ2-7 | few | 15 | NA | TRBV28 | CASRQGRLGSYEQYF | TGTGCCAGCAGGCAGGGGCGTTTGGGGTCCTACGAGCAGTACTTC
TRBJ2-5 | NA | 13 | NA | TRBV29-1 | CSAEVGLEGTQYF | TGCAGCGCCGAGGTGGGGCTCGAAGGGACCCAGTACTTC
TRBJ2-7 | NA | 13 | NA | TRBV21-1 | CASSNGTGLEQYF | TGTGCCAGCAGCAACGGGACAGGGCTCGAGCAGTACTTC
TRBJ2-7 | NA | 18 | TRBD2 | TRBV14 | CASSQDRGRAVSPSEQYF | TGTGCCAGCAGCCAAGATCGGGGGAGGGCGGTGAGCCCCTCCGAGCAGTACTTC
TRBJ1-5 | NA | 15 | NA | TRBV25-1 | CASRPPGGLNQPQHF | TGTGCCAGCAGGCCCCCCGGGGGCCTCAATCAGCCCCAGCATTTT
TRBJ2-5 | NA | 15 | NA | TRBV28 | CASRPRDRKKETQYF | TGTGCCAGCAGACCGCGGGACAGAAAAAAAGAGACCCAGTACTTC
TRBJ2-3 | few | 14 | NA | TRBV28 | CASSLIGGTDTQYF | TGTGCCAGCAGTTTAATCGGGGGCACAGATACGCAGTATTTT
TRBJ1-4 | NA | 15 | NA | TRBV20-1 | CSARKTQGANEKLFF | TGCAGTGCTAGAAAAACACAGGGAGCTAATGAAAAACTGTTTTTT
TRBJ2-7 | few | 14 | TRBD1 | TRBV12-3/TRBV12-4 | CASSPTGAAYEQYF | TGTGCCAGCAGTCCGACAGGGGCGGCCTACGAGCAGTACTTC
TRBJ2-3 | few | 14 | NA | TRBV6-5 | CASSRDHSTDTQYF | TGTGCCAGCAGTAGGGACCATAGCACAGATACGCAGTATTTT
TRBJ2-1 | once | 15 | TRBD1 | TRBV5-1 | CASSPGQSDQETQFF | TGCGCCAGCAGCCCGGGACAGAGCGATCAAGAGACCCAGTTCTTC
TRBJ2-1 | NA | 14 | NA | TRBV19 | CASSPRPRRGEQFF | TGTGCCAGTAGCCCCCGGCCCCGGCGTGGTGAGCAGTTCTTC